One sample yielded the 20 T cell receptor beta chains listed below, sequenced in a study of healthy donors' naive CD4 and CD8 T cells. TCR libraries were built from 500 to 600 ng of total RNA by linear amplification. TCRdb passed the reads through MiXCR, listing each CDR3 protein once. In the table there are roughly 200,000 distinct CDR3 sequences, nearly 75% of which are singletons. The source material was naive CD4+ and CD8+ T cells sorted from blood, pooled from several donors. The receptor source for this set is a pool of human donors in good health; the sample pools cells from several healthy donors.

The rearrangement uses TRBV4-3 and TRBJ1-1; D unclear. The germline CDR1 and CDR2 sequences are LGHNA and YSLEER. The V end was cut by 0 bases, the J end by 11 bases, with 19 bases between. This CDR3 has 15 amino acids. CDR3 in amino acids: CASSQDGGLRPGAFF. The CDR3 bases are TGCGCCAGCAGCCAAGATGGAGGACTTCGCCCCGGGGCTTTCTTT.

The CDR3 protein is CASSFFGQGHNEQFF. The CDR3 region has the DNA TGCGCCAGCAGCTTTTTCGGACAGGGCCACAATGAGCAGTTCTTC. The gene calls are TRBV5-1 and TRBJ2-1; 8 bases fit TRBD1. Germline lookup yields CDR1 SGHRS and CDR2 YFSETQ. CDR3 length: 15 residues. Trimming removed 2 bases from V and 5 bases from J; junction bases left unmatched: 6. Drawing the rest from reference TRBV5-1 and TRBJ2-1, the complete variable domain is KAGVTQTPRYLIKTRGQQVTLSCSPISGHRSVSWYQQTPGQGLQFLFEYFSETQRNKGNFPGRFSGRQFSNSRSEMNVSTLELGDSALYLCASSFFGQGHNEQFFGPGTRLTVL.

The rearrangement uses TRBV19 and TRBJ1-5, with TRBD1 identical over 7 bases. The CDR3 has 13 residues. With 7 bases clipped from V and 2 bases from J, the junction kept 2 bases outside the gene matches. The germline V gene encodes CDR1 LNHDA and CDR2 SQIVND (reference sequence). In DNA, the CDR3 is TGTGCCAGTACCGGACAGGGCAATCAGCCCCAGCATTTT. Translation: CASTGQGNQPQHF.

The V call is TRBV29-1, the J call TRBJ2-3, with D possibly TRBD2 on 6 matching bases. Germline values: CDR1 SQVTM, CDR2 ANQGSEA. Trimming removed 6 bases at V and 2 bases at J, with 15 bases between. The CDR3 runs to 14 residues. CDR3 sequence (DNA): TGCAGCGTCGGGACTCCACTTTTCACAGATACGCAGTATTTT. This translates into CSVGTPLFTDTQYF.

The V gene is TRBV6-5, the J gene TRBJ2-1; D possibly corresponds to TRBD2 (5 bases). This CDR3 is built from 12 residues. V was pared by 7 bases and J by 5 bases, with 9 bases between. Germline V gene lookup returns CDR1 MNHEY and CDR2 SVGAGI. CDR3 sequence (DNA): TGTGCCAGCACGAGAGCGGACAATGAGCAGTTCTTC. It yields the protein CASTRADNEQFF.

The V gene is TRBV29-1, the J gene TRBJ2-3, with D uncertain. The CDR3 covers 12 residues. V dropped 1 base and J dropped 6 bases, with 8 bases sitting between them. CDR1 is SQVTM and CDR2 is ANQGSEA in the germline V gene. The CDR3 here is CSVEGGRDTQYF. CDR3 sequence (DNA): TGCAGCGTTGAAGGTGGACGGGATACGCAGTATTTT.

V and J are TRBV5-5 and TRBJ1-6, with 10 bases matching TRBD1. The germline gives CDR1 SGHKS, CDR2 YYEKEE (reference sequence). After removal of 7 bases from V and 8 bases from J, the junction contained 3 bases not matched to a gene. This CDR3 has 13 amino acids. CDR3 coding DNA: TGTGCCAGCGGCGGGACAGGGGATTCACCCCTCCACTTT. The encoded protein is CASGGTGDSPLHF.

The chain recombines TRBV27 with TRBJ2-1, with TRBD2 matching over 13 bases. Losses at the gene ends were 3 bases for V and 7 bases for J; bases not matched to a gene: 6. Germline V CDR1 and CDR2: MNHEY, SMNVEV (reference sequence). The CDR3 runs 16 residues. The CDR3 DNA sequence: TGTGCCAGCAGTTTCATACTAGCGGGAGGGGTAAATGAGCAGTTCTTC. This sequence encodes CASSFILAGGVNEQFF.

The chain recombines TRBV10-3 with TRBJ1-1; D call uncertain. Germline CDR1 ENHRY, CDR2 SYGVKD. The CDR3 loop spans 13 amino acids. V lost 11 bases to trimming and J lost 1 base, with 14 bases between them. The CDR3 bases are TGTGCCGTCCGAGGGCCGGAGAACACTGAAGCTTTCTTT. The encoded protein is CAVRGPENTEAFF.

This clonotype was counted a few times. The chain's CDR3 is CAWSVRRDTQYF. CDR3 DNA sequence: TGTGCCTGGAGTGTACGGCGGGATACGCAGTATTTT. The chain combines TRBV30 with TRBJ2-3, with D unresolved. The CDR3 contains 12 residues. The V gene lost 0 bases and the J gene lost 6 bases, with 7 bases spanning the gap. Per germline, CDR1 GTSNPN and CDR2 SVGIG (reference sequence).

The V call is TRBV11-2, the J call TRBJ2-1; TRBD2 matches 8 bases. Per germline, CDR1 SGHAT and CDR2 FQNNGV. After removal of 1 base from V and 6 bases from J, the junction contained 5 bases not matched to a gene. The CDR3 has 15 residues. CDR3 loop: CASSLGTRGANEQFF. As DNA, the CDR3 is TGTGCCAGCAGCTTAGGGACGCGGGGGGCCAATGAGCAGTTCTTC. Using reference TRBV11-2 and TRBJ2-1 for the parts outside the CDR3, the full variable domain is EAGVAQSPRYKIIEKRQSVAFWCNPISGHATLYWYQQILGQGPKLLIQFQNNGVVDDSQLPKDRFSAERLKGVDSTLKIQPAKLEDSAVYLCASSLGTRGANEQFFGPGTRLTVL.

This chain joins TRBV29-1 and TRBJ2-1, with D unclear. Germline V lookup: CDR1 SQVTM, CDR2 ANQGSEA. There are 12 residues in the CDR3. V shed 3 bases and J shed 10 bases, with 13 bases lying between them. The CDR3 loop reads CSVDSQVEEQFF. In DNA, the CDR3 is TGCAGCGTTGATAGCCAGGTAGAAGAGCAGTTCTTC.

The CDR3, as DNA: TGCAGCGCCCTGGAGGGAGCAGTAGAGACCCAGTACTTC. It specifies CSALEGAVETQYF. The chain combines TRBV29-1 with TRBJ2-5; tentatively, D is TRBD2 (6 bases). CDR1 and CDR2 (germline): SQVTM, ANQGSEA. Trimming took off 7 bases at V and 4 bases at J, with 16 bases between the two ends. The CDR3 is 13 amino acids.

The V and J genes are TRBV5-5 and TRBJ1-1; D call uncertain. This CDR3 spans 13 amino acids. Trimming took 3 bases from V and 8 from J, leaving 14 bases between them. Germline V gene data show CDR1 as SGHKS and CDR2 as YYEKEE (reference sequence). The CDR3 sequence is CASSSSYIGEAFF. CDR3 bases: TGTGCCAGCAGCTCGTCTTATATAGGGGAAGCTTTCTTT.

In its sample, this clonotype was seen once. CDR3: CASGKNEEYEQYF. In DNA form, the CDR3 reads TGTGCCAGCGGGAAAAATGAGGAATACGAGCAGTACTTC. The V and J genes are TRBV11-1 and TRBJ2-7; the D is unclear. V gave up 8 bases and J gave up 4 bases, with 15 bases separating them. CDR1 SGHAT and CDR2 FQDESV come from the germline V gene (reference sequence). This CDR3 is 13 amino acids long.

The CDR3 region is CSVEVADYEQYF. CDR3 DNA sequence: TGCAGCGTTGAAGTGGCGGACTACGAGCAGTACTTC. The chain uses TRBV29-1 and TRBJ2-7; D remains unclear. The V end was cut by 1 base, the J end by 3 bases, with 7 bases between. CDR1 and CDR2 from the germline V gene are SQVTM and ANQGSEA. There are 12 residues in the CDR3.

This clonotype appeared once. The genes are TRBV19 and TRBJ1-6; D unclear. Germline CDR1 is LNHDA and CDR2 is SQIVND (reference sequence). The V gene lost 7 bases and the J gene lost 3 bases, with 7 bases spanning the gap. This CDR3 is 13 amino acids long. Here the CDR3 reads CASIRSYNSPLHF. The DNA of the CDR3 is TGTGCCAGTATTCGCAGCTATAATTCACCCCTCCACTTT.

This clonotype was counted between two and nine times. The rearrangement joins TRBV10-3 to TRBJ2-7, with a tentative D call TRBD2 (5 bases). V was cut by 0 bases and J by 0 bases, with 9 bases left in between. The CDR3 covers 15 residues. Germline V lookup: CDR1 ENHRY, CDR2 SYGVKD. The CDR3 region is CAISESGESSYEQYF. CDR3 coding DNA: TGTGCCATCAGTGAGTCGGGAGAGAGCTCCTACGAGCAGTACTTC.

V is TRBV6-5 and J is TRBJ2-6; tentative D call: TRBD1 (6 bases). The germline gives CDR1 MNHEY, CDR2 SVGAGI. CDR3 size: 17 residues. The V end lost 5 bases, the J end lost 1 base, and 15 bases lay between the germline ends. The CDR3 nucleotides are TGTGCCAGCAGTGGCCAGGGGCCTCTGTCTGGGGCCAACGTCCTGACTTTC. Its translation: CASSGQGPLSGANVLTF.

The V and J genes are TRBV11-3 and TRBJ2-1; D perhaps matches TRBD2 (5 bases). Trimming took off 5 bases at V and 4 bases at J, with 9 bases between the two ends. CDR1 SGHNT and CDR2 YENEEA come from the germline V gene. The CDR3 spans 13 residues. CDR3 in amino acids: CASSPRGYNEQFF. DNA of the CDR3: TGTGCCAGCAGCCCACGAGGGTACAATGAGCAGTTCTTC.